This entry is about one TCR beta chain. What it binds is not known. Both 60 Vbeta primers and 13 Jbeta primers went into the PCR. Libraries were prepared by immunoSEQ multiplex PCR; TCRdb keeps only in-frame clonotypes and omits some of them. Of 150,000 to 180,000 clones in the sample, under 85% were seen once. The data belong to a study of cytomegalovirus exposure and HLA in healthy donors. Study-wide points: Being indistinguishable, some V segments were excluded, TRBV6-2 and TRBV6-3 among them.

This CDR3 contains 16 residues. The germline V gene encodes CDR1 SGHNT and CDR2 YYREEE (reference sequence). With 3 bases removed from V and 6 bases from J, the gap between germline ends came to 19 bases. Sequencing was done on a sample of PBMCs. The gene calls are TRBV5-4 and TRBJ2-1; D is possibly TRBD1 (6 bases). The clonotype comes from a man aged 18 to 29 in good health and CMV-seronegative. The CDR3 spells CASSWGPGPGFNEQFF. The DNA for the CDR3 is TGTGCCAGCAGCTGGGGGCCGGGACCGGGTTTCAATGAGCAGTTCTTC.